The next 13 T cell receptor beta chains were all read from a single sample in a study of regulatory T cells in long-lasting Graves disease. CDR3 regions were amplified by Arm-PCR using iRepertoire HTBI primers to build TCR beta libraries. TCRdb used MiXCR to reprocess the multiplex PCR reads, holding one entry per CDR3 protein. The repertoire holds roughly 400,000 distinct CDR3 sequences, with roughly 17% as singletons. Specified time point: newly diagnosed GD, antithyroid drugs for less than 3 months. PBMCs were the source of the RNA used for TCR sequencing. These same records also appear under a second study, on T cells in Graves' hyperthyroidism and ophthalmopathy.

The sample in question was peripheral blood mononuclear cells (PBMCs), obtained at new diagnosis, from a patient treated with antithyroid drugs. Source of these receptors: a woman aged 18-30 years with Graves disease.

This clonotype was observed at least ten times. CDR3 region: CASSLSSGRRDTQYF. In DNA form, the CDR3 reads TGTGCCAGCAGTTTATCCAGCGGGAGAAGAGATACGCAGTATTTT. This rearrangement joins TRBV28 to TRBJ2-3, with 8 bases identical to TRBD2. The germline V gene has CDR1 MDHEN and CDR2 SYDVKM. CDR3 length: 15 residues. V trimming: 1 base; J trimming: 5 bases; junction bases outside the gene matches: 5.

This chain connects TRBV7-3 to TRBJ2-1; possible D gene TRBD1, 6 bases. The CDR3 covers 16 residues. The V end lost 5 bases, the J end lost 2 bases, and 16 bases lay between the germline ends. The V gene's germline CDR1 is SGHTA and CDR2 FQGTGA. The CDR3 loop is CASSLTGQTTYNEQFF. The CDR3 nucleotides read TGTGCCAGCAGCCTCACGGGACAAACGACCTACAATGAGCAGTTCTTC.

This clonotype has only a few counts. The chain links TRBV11-2 to TRBJ1-5, with D perhaps matching TRBD1 (6 bases). Trimming shortened V by 5 bases and J by 0 bases, and 11 bases separated the two germline ends. This CDR3 has 15 amino acids. Germline values: CDR1 SGHAT, CDR2 FQNNGV. The CDR3 nucleotides are TGTGCCAGCAGCCCAACAGGGAGTAGCAATCAGCCCCAGCATTTT. As protein: CASSPTGSSNQPQHF.

The genes are TRBV5-5 and TRBJ2-1, with 10 bases matching TRBD2. The CDR3 covers 15 residues. CDR1 SGHKS and CDR2 YYEKEE come from the germline V gene (reference sequence). J gave up 10 bases and V 7 bases, and 14 bases lay outside the gene matches. The CDR3 reads CASGGGLAGVGEQFF. In nucleotides, the CDR3 is TGTGCCAGCGGTGGTGGGCTAGCGGGAGTGGGGGAGCAGTTCTTC.

Of note for this clonotype: A much larger clone lies a single base off, so this may be a read error. The V call is TRBV29-1, the J call TRBJ1-1; D remains ambiguous. CDR3 length: 13 residues. CDR1 and CDR2 from the germline V gene are SQVTM and ANQGSEA. In DNA form, the CDR3 reads TGCGGCGTTGAAAGTCAGACGAACACTGAAGCTTTCTTT. Encoded protein: CGVESQTNTEAFF.

This chain uses TRBV28 with TRBJ1-2, with D hard to call. CDR3 length: 14 residues. The V end lost 3 bases, the J end lost 3 bases, and 11 bases lay between the germline ends. Looked up from germline, CDR1 is MDHEN and CDR2 is SYDVKM. The CDR3 nucleotides are TGTGCCAGCAGTTTCGGGTTGTCAGACTATGGCTACACCTTC. This codes for CASSFGLSDYGYTF.

Of note for this clonotype: This may come from a read error, since a much larger clone is one base off. The chain joins TRBV20-1 to TRBJ2-3; possible D gene TRBD2, 6 bases. CDR1 DFQATT and CDR2 SNEGSKA come from the germline V gene (reference sequence). Trimming left V 5 bases short and J 4 bases short, with 19 bases between. The CDR3 sequence is 15 residues long. The CDR3 nucleotides are TGCAGTGCTGCACAAGTGGGAGGCTTTGCAGATACGCAGTATTTT. This encodes CSAAQVGGFADTQYF.

This clonotype was found many times. This chain uses TRBV18 with TRBJ2-5, with 8 bases matching TRBD1. CDR1 is KGHSH, CDR2 LQKENI, per germline. V was clipped by 5 bases and J by 0 bases; unmatched bases: 5. There are 15 residues in the CDR3. CDR3 bases: TGTGCCAGCTCATTTGGGGACAGGAACCAAGAGACCCAGTACTTC. It translates to CASSFGDRNQETQYF.

The chain is built from TRBV20-1 and TRBJ2-3; 12 nucleotides align to TRBD2. The CDR3 spans 14 residues. V was clipped by 5 bases and J by 0 bases; unmatched bases: 0. Germline V gene data show CDR1 as DFQATT and CDR2 as SNEGSKA (reference sequence). DNA of the CDR3: TGCAGTGCTGGACTAGCGGGAAGCACAGATACGCAGTATTTT. This encodes CSAGLAGSTDTQYF.

This clonotype was recorded many times. This rearrangement joins TRBV18 to TRBJ2-7; tentative D call: TRBD1 (7 bases). The V end lost 3 bases, the J end lost 2 bases, and 11 bases lay between the germline ends. The CDR3 is 14 amino acids. Germline assignment: CDR1 KGHSH and CDR2 LQKENI. CDR3 sequence: CASSPQGGAYEQYF. In DNA form, the CDR3 reads TGTGCCAGCTCACCCCAGGGGGGTGCCTACGAGCAGTACTTC.

This sequence joins TRBV6-2 or TRBV6-3 and TRBJ2-7; maybe TRBD2 (6 bases). Germline V gene data show CDR1 as MNHEY and CDR2 as SVGEGT. The CDR3 runs 15 residues. V was clipped by 5 bases and J by 3 bases, with 17 bases between them. For the CDR3, the DNA is TGTGCCAGCAGTCTAGTAGCGGACCTCCTCTACGAGCAGTACTTC. Protein sequence: CASSLVADLLYEQYF.

The chain links TRBV6-2 or TRBV6-3 to TRBJ2-1; the match to TRBD2 covers 7 bases. The CDR3 is 14 amino acids. Germline V gene lookup returns CDR1 MNHEY and CDR2 SVGEGT. Unmatched junction bases numbered 4, after V lost 4 bases and J lost 4 bases. DNA of the CDR3: TGTGCCAGCAGTTCGGCGGGGGTGTACAATGAGCAGTTCTTC. It yields the protein CASSSAGVYNEQFF.

This clonotype showed up many times. This chain uses TRBV24-1 with TRBJ2-1; D is perhaps TRBD1 or TRBD2 (5 bases each). The V gene's germline CDR1 is KGHDR and CDR2 SFDVKD. The CDR3 is 19 amino acids. The V end was cut by 6 bases, the J end by 4 bases, with 27 bases between. The CDR3 reads CATSSSWGSGETRYNEQFF. The DNA of the CDR3 is TGTGCCACCAGTTCATCCTGGGGGAGTGGGGAGACGAGGTACAATGAGCAGTTCTTC.